These 15 T cell receptor beta chains came from one sample sequenced in a study of T cells after posttransplantation cyclophosphamide. Measured with immunoSEQ multiplex PCR; TCRdb has only the in-frame clones, and not every one. In total the sample includes tens of thousands of clones, none of them seen once. Sequenced input: PBMCs. Receptor source: a man aged 50-59 years in good health, CMV-negative, and a related stem cell transplant donor.

The J gene is TRBJ1-6, the V gene TRBV5-1; D remains ambiguous. The CDR3 totals 16 residues. In germline, CDR1 is SGHRS, CDR2 YFSETQ. V was shortened by 4 bases and J by 4 bases, with 15 bases between the two germline ends. The CDR3 region is CASSLSSGYYNSPLHF. The CDR3 DNA follows: TGCGCCAGCAGCCTGAGTTCCGGGTATTATAATTCACCCCTCCACTTT. The complete variable domain, with remaining parts taken from reference TRBV5-1 and TRBJ1-6, reads KAGVTQTPRYLIKTRGQQVTLSCSPISGHRSVSWYQQTPGQGLQFLFEYFSETQRNKGNFPGRFSGRQFSNSRSEMNVSTLELGDSALYLCASSLSSGYYNSPLHFGNGTRLTVT.

This clone occurred a few times. A single base separates this from a much larger clone, so it may be a read error. Distinct nucleotide sequences in the sample also encode this CDR3. This chain connects TRBV11-2 to TRBJ2-1, with 8 bases lining up with TRBD2. The J segment lost 4 bases and the V segment lost 5 bases, leaving 10 bases of the junction unmatched. The germline V gene has CDR1 SGHAT and CDR2 FQNNGV. This CDR3 is 16 amino acids long. The CDR3 is CASSPPSGRWYNEQFF. Here the CDR3 DNA reads TGTGCCAGCAGCCCCCCTAGCGGGCGGTGGTACAATGAGCAGTTCTTC.

Many counts were recorded for this clone. The gene calls are TRBV10-3 and TRBJ1-2; 7 bases are shared with TRBD1. Germline V gene data show CDR1 as ENHRY and CDR2 as SYGVKD. With V trimmed by 4 bases and J by 2 bases, 7 bases remained unmatched. This CDR3 comprises 15 residues. The CDR3 loop reads CAISAGDRLNYGYTF. The CDR3 bases are TGTGCCATCAGTGCGGGGGACAGATTAAACTATGGCTACACCTTC.

The sample holds many counts of this clone. The chain combines TRBV18 with TRBJ1-1; D remains unclear. CDR3 size: 13 residues. The germline V gene encodes CDR1 KGHSH and CDR2 LQKENI. V was shortened by 1 base and J by 3 bases, with 6 bases between the two germline ends. In DNA, the CDR3 is TGTGCCAGCTCACCACAGTCAGACACTGAAGCTTTCTTT. Residues: CASSPQSDTEAFF.

This clone came up many times. The chain has TRBV10-2 and TRBJ2-1; weak D call: TRBD1 (5 bases). V lost 4 bases, J lost 10 bases, and 14 bases lay in between. Germline V gene sequence: CDR1 WSHSY, CDR2 SAAADI. The CDR3 runs 13 residues. CDR3 sequence (DNA): TGCGCCAGCAGTGCGCAGGGCGAGAACGAGCAGTTCTTC. It encodes CASSAQGENEQFF.

This clone was seen many times. V usage is TRBV2 and J usage is TRBJ1-3; TRBD1 matches 7 bases. The CDR3 totals 14 residues. Germline CDR1 SNHLY, CDR2 FYNNEI. The J segment lost 2 bases and the V segment lost 6 bases, leaving 4 bases of the junction unmatched. For the CDR3, the DNA is TGTGCCAGCAGCCCACAGGGGACTGGAAACACCATATATTTT. It codes for CASSPQGTGNTIYF.

Many counts were recorded for this clone. The V call is TRBV2, the J call TRBJ1-5, with TRBD1 matching 10 bases. The CDR3 contains 13 residues. The germline V gene encodes CDR1 SNHLY and CDR2 FYNNEI. V lost 6 bases to trimming and J lost 6 bases; unmatched junction nucleotides: 2. CDR3 sequence reads: CASRDRGTQPQHF. The CDR3 DNA reads TGTGCCAGCAGGGACAGGGGGACTCAGCCCCAGCATTTT.

V is TRBV27 and J is TRBJ2-5, with 10 bases that match TRBD2. There are 16 residues in the CDR3. CDR1 is MNHEY and CDR2 is SMNVEV in the germline V gene (reference sequence). V lost 0 bases to trimming and J lost 5 bases; unmatched junction nucleotides: 6. CDR3 nucleotides: TGTGCCAGCAGTTTATCGAGCGGGGGGGCCGGGGAGACCCAGTACTTC. Protein product: CASSLSSGGAGETQYF.

This clone was recorded many times. CDR3 DNA sequence: TGTGCCTGGAGTCCATCGGGACAGGGGGCTGCTGGCTACACCTTC. Protein product: CAWSPSGQGAAGYTF. The V call is TRBV30, the J call TRBJ1-2; 12 bases fit TRBD1. Per germline, CDR1 GTSNPN and CDR2 SVGIG (reference sequence). V trimming: 2 bases; J trimming: 7 bases; junction bases outside the gene matches: 8. CDR3 length: 15 amino acids.

This clone came up many times. The chain employs TRBV7-2 and TRBJ1-2; 7 nucleotides agree with TRBD1. The CDR3 spans 15 residues. With V trimmed by 6 bases and J by 0 bases, 7 bases remained unmatched. Germline V gives CDR1 SGHTA, CDR2 FQGNSA. As DNA, the CDR3 is TGTGCCAGCAGTACCTACAGGGGTGCTAACTATGGCTACACCTTC. This encodes CASSTYRGANYGYTF. The variable domain in full, completed from reference TRBV7-2 and TRBJ1-2, reads GAGVSQSPSNKVTEKGKDVELRCDPISGHTALYWYRQSLGQGLEFLIYFQGNSAPDKSGLPSDRFSAERTGGSVSTLTIQRTQQEDSAVYLCASSTYRGANYGYTFGSGTRLTVV.

This clone was found many times. This chain links TRBV2 with TRBJ2-5, with D perhaps matching TRBD1 (6 bases). Germline lookup yields CDR1 SNHLY and CDR2 FYNNEI. V lost 11 bases to trimming and J lost 1 base, with 17 bases between them. The CDR3 runs 14 residues. This CDR3 reads CAGKTQGTQETQYF. CDR3 sequence (DNA): TGTGCCGGAAAAACACAGGGAACCCAAGAGACCCAGTACTTC.

This clone was recorded many times. The rearrangement links TRBV14 to TRBJ2-7, with a possible D match to TRBD1 (5 bases). The CDR3 is made up of 15 amino acids. Per the germline V gene, CDR1 is SGHDN and CDR2 is FVKESK. The V and J ends lost 3 bases and 0 bases respectively, with 12 bases between them. The CDR3 region is CASSHPDIYSYEQYF. Here the CDR3 DNA reads TGTGCCAGCAGCCACCCGGACATCTACTCCTACGAGCAGTACTTC.

This clone was counted many times. J is TRBJ1-5 and V is TRBV28; D perhaps matches TRBD1 (6 bases). Germline V gives CDR1 MDHEN, CDR2 SYDVKM. Trimming shortened V by 3 bases and J by 1 base, and 7 bases separated the two germline ends. The CDR3 has 14 amino acids. CDR3 region: CASSFRGSNQPQHF. CDR3 sequence (DNA): TGTGCCAGCAGTTTCAGGGGAAGCAATCAGCCCCAGCATTTT.

At least ten counts were recorded for this clone. In DNA form, the CDR3 reads TGTGCCAGCAGCCTGGGGGGACTTCCCTCTGGCGGCTACACCTTC. Translation gives CASSLGGLPSGGYTF. The chain links TRBV9 to TRBJ1-2, with TRBD1 as a possible D gene (5 bases). Trimming left V 4 bases short and J 8 bases short, with 21 bases between. Per the germline V gene, CDR1 is SGDLS and CDR2 is YYNGEE. The CDR3 has 15 amino acids.

In this sample, this clone turned up many times. This chain uses TRBV7-2 with TRBJ2-7; tentative D call: TRBD2 (7 bases). V was cut by 6 bases and J by 4 bases, with 19 bases left in between. The germline CDR1 and CDR2 sequences are SGHTA and FQGNSA. The CDR3 spans 15 residues. Here the CDR3 reads CASSQAAGAGYEQYF. DNA for the CDR3: TGTGCCAGCAGTCAAGCCGCGGGGGCTGGGTACGAGCAGTACTTC.